One sample yielded the 20 T cell receptor beta chains listed below, sequenced in a study of blood T cell repertoires in COVID-19. Sequencing was performed with immunoSEQ multiplex PCR; in TCRdb, only in-frame clones are kept and a portion is missing. This table holds 250,000 to 350,000 clones, more than 90% found once. The sample comprised PBMCs or T cells enriched from blood (not recorded which). Source of these receptors: a man aged 55-75 years who had recovered from COVID-19.

The genes are TRBV5-6 and TRBJ2-7; 8 nucleotides agree with TRBD1. Per germline, CDR1 SGHDT and CDR2 YYEEEE. The ends lost 5 bases at V and 5 bases at J; junction bases unmatched: 6. This CDR3 is built from 13 residues. This CDR3 is CASSLDRVNEQYF. The CDR3 nucleotides are TGTGCCAGCAGTCTGGACAGGGTCAACGAGCAGTACTTC.

This clone was counted once. The V and J genes are TRBV3-1 (or the pseudogene TRBV3-2) and TRBJ2-7; no reliable D call. Germline V gene data show CDR1 as LGHDT and CDR2 as YNNKEL (reference sequence). This CDR3 comprises 16 residues. Trimming removed 1 base at V and 5 bases at J, with 18 bases between. The CDR3 spells CASSQGSPSGPHEQYF. The CDR3 DNA reads TGTGCCAGCAGCCAAGGTTCCCCCTCTGGGCCTCACGAGCAGTACTTC.

The V call is TRBV3-1 (or the pseudogene TRBV3-2), the J call TRBJ2-2, with 14 nucleotides matching TRBD2. Germline V gives CDR1 LGHDT, CDR2 YNNKEL (reference sequence). CDR3 length: 17 amino acids. V lost 8 bases, J lost 7 bases, and 12 bases stayed unmatched. The CDR3 protein is CASEKGLAGGLVGELFF. The CDR3 coding sequence is TGTGCCAGCGAGAAAGGACTAGCGGGAGGATTGGTCGGGGAGCTGTTTTTT.

J is TRBJ1-1 and V is TRBV11-3; perhaps TRBD1 as D (6 bases). Germline-derived CDR1 and CDR2 are SGHNT and YENEEA. This CDR3 contains 14 residues. V lost 1 base and J lost 5, with 11 bases in between. The CDR3 nucleotides are TGTGCCAGCAGCTTAGGGCGCAGGGGTACTGAAGCTTTCTTT. Translation gives CASSLGRRGTEAFF.

The chain is built from TRBV11-1 and TRBJ2-3; TRBD2 aligns across 7 bases. V shed 3 bases, J shed 3 bases, and the junction held 9 bases outside the gene matches. CDR1 is SGHAT, CDR2 FQDESV, per germline (reference sequence). The CDR3 covers 16 residues. The DNA for the CDR3 is TGTGCCAGCAGCTTGACAGCGGGGTCTTTGACAGATACGCAGTATTTT. Protein sequence: CASSLTAGSLTDTQYF.

The V gene is TRBV30, the J gene TRBJ2-7, with 7 bases lining up with TRBD1. The CDR3 covers 12 residues. V trimming: 5 bases; J trimming: 3 bases; junction bases outside the gene matches: 4. Germline loops: CDR1 GTSNPN, CDR2 SVGIG (reference sequence). DNA of the CDR3: TGTGCCTGGGACAGGGCGGGCTACGAGCAGTACTTC. Its protein product is CAWDRAGYEQYF.

This clone was observed a single time. The chain has TRBV11-3 and TRBJ2-5, with D maybe TRBD2 (5 bases). V was trimmed by 4 bases and J by 5 bases, leaving 8 bases between them. Germline V gene lookup returns CDR1 SGHNT and CDR2 YENEEA. CDR3 length: 12 residues. The CDR3 DNA follows: TGTGCCAGCAGCTCCCGAGGGGAGACCCAGTACTTC. Residues: CASSSRGETQYF. Variable domain in full (rest from reference TRBV11-3 and TRBJ2-5): EAGVVQSPRYKIIEKKQPVAFWCNPISGHNTLYWYLQNLGQGPELLIRYENEEAVDDSQLPKDRFSAERLKGVDSTLKIQPAELGDSAVYLCASSSRGETQYFGPGTRLLVL.

This chain links TRBV7-2 with TRBJ1-2; maybe TRBD1 (6 bases). This CDR3 spans 15 amino acids. The V end was cut by 4 bases, the J end by 7 bases, with 19 bases between. Germline V gives CDR1 SGHTA, CDR2 FQGNSA. The CDR3 DNA sequence: TGTGCCAGCAGCTCAGGGGTATTTACAGGCGGTGGCTACACCTTC. It translates to CASSSGVFTGGGYTF.

This chain links TRBV3-1 (or the pseudogene TRBV3-2) with TRBJ1-1; 9 nucleotides match TRBD1. This CDR3 has 15 amino acids. In germline, CDR1 is LGHDT, CDR2 YNNKEL (reference sequence). V trimming: 2 bases; J trimming: 5 bases; junction bases outside the gene matches: 6. The CDR3 loop reads CASSQSPTGGTEAFF. The CDR3 region has the DNA TGTGCCAGCAGCCAATCCCCGACAGGGGGAACTGAAGCTTTCTTT.

This clone was counted between two and nine times. The V call is TRBV12-3 or TRBV12-4, the J call TRBJ2-5; D might be TRBD1 (6 bases). The CDR3 is 11 residues long. Trimming cost V 0 bases and J 12 bases, with 8 bases left between them. Here the CDR3 DNA reads TGTGCCAGCAGTTTAGCGGGGACAAAGTACTTC. This gives the protein CASSLAGTKYF.

This sequence joins TRBV6-2 or TRBV6-3 and TRBJ2-1; 14 bases map to TRBD2. The CDR3 totals 15 residues. The V segment lost 6 bases and the J segment 9 bases; nucleotides outside the gene matches: 7. The germline gives CDR1 MNHEY, CDR2 SVGEGT. CDR3 sequence: CASSQTSGRAGEQFF. DNA of the CDR3: TGTGCCAGCAGCCAGACTAGCGGGAGGGCCGGTGAGCAGTTCTTC.

The chain couples TRBV7-9 to TRBJ1-4; 9 bases align to TRBD1. Germline lookup yields CDR1 SEHNR and CDR2 FQNEAQ (reference sequence). This CDR3 is 16 amino acids long. The trim removed 5 bases at V and 4 bases at J, leaving 8 bases unmatched. The DNA for the CDR3 is TGTGCCAGCAGCCCTGGACAGGGGCCGAATAATGAAAAACTGTTTTTT. It yields the protein CASSPGQGPNNEKLFF.

J is TRBJ1-2 and V is TRBV30; 7 bases agree with TRBD1. Per the germline V gene, CDR1 is GTSNPN and CDR2 is SVGIG (reference sequence). The J segment lost 2 bases and the V segment lost 2 bases, leaving 11 bases of the junction unmatched. The CDR3 spans 16 residues. The CDR3 nucleotides are TGTGCCTGGAGTCCCCATGGACGGGACAGCAACTATGGCTACACCTTC. This encodes CAWSPHGRDSNYGYTF.

This clone is a singleton in its sample. The V and J genes are TRBV2 and TRBJ1-6, with 9 bases lining up with TRBD1. Per germline, CDR1 SNHLY and CDR2 FYNNEI. The CDR3 spans 13 residues. Germline trimming cut 9 bases from V and 11 bases from J; bases unmatched to any gene: 8. The CDR3 sequence: CARRGTGWPPLHF. CDR3 DNA sequence: TGTGCCAGAAGGGGGACAGGGTGGCCACCCCTCCACTTT.

The gene calls are TRBV27 and TRBJ2-1; a weak D match, TRBD2 (5 bases). Germline loops: CDR1 MNHEY, CDR2 SMNVEV (reference sequence). Trimming cost V 5 bases and J 9 bases, with 23 bases left between them. The CDR3 is made up of 16 amino acids. The CDR3, as DNA: TGTGCCAGCAGTGCAACCCTAGCCGCTAAAGGTTCTGAGCAGTTCTTC. As protein: CASSATLAAKGSEQFF.

The J gene is TRBJ2-1, the V gene TRBV10-3; TRBD1 agrees at 9 bases. CDR3 size: 17 residues. V lost 6 bases to trimming and J lost 7 bases; unmatched junction nucleotides: 16. Germline V gene sequence: CDR1 ENHRY, CDR2 SYGVKD. The CDR3 reads CAISAARLGQGGNEQFF. The CDR3 bases are TGTGCCATCAGCGCAGCGAGGTTGGGACAGGGTGGAAATGAGCAGTTCTTC.

This clone came up once. This chain connects TRBV2 to TRBJ1-4; unclear D gene. This CDR3 spans 13 amino acids. V was cut by 7 bases and J by 4 bases, with 10 bases left in between. From germline, CDR1 is SNHLY and CDR2 FYNNEI. This CDR3 is CASTDKDNEKLFF. CDR3 sequence (DNA): TGTGCCAGCACCGACAAGGATAATGAAAAACTGTTTTTT.

The chain couples TRBV30 to TRBJ1-2, with D tentatively TRBD1 (5 bases). The CDR3 is 15 residues long. V was trimmed by 3 bases and J by 8 bases, leaving 22 bases between them. Germline V CDR1 and CDR2: GTSNPN, SVGIG (reference sequence). CDR3 in DNA: TGTGCCTGGAGCGCCATGAGCAGGGCCCATGGGGGCTACACCTTC. This gives the protein CAWSAMSRAHGGYTF. Together with reference TRBV30 and TRBJ1-2, the CDR3 gives the full variable domain: SQTIHQWPATLVQPVGSPLSLECTVEGTSNPNLYWYRQAAGRGLQLLFYSVGIGQISSEVPQNLSASRPQDRQFILSSKKLLLSDSGFYLCAWSAMSRAHGGYTFGSGTRLTVV.

This chain links TRBV3-1 (or the pseudogene TRBV3-2) with TRBJ1-1; D remains unclear. The germline V and J ends were trimmed by 1 base and 3 bases, with 12 bases remaining between them. CDR1 and CDR2 from the germline V gene are LGHDT and YNNKEL (reference sequence). There are 15 residues in the CDR3. CDR3 DNA: TGTGCCAGCAGCCAAGCACGAACAGTCTACACTGAAGCTTTCTTT. This gives the protein CASSQARTVYTEAFF.

The V call is TRBV6-2 or TRBV6-3, the J call TRBJ1-3; possibly TRBD1 for D (6 bases). The CDR3 length is 15 residues. Germline lookup yields CDR1 MNHEY and CDR2 SVGEGT. The V gene lost 3 bases and the J gene lost 3 bases, with 12 bases spanning the gap. CDR3 sequence (DNA): TGTGCCAGCAGTTATGCAGGGGCGCTTGGAAACACCATATATTTT. It translates to CASSYAGALGNTIYF.